This TCR beta chain was sequenced in a study of response to subunit inactivated influenza vaccine. Study-wide results and caveats: New T cells are recruited in small numbers by each seasonal influenza vaccination, according to the authors' suggestion.

TCRdb re-analysed the RT-PCR reads in MiXCR, keeping a single row per CDR3 protein. The data show approximately 730,000 distinct CDR3 sequences, with approximately 15% seen just once and around 7% held by the top ten. This clonotype came up a few times. Its antigen is as yet unknown. CDR1 is DFQATT, CDR2 SNEGSKA, per germline (reference sequence). This CDR3 is 14 amino acids long. Trimming pared 5 bases from V and 2 bases from J, leaving 13 bases between. The V gene is TRBV20-1, the J gene TRBJ1-5; D is possibly TRBD1 (5 bases). The receptor's source is a man aged 45-65 years who received an inactivated influenza vaccine. Sequencing was performed on PBMCs from blood, taken approximately 15 days before vaccination. CDR3 coding DNA: TGCAGTGCTGGCAGGGTGGTAGGCAATCAGCCCCAGCATTTT. This gives the protein CSAGRVVGNQPQHF.